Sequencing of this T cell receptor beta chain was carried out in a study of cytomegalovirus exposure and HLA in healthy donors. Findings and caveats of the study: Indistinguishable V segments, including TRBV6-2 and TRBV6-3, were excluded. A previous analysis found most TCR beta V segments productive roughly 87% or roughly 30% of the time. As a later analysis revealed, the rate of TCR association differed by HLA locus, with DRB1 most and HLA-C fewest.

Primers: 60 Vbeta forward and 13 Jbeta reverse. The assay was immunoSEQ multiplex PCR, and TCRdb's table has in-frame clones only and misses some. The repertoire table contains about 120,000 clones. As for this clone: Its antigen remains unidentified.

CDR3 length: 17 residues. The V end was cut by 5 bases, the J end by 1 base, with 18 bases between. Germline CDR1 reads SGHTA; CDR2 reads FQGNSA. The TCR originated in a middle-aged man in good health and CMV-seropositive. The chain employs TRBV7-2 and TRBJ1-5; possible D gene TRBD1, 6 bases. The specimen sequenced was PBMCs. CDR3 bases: TGTGCCAGCAGCCCCTACCCACAGGGTAGGAGCAATCAGCCCCAGCATTTT. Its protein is CASSPYPQGRSNQPQHF.